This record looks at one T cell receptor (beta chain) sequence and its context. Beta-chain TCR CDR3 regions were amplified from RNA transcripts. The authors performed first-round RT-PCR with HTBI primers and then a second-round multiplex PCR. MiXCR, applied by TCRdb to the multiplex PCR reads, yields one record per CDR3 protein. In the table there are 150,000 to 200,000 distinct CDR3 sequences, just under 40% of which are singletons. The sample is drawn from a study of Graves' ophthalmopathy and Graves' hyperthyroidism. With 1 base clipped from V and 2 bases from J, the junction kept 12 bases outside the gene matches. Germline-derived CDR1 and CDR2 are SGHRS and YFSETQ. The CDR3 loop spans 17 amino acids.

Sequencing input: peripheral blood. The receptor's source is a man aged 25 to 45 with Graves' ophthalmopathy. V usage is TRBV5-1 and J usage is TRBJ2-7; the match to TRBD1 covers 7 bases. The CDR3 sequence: CASSLQVSGTETYEQYF. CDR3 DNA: TGCGCCAGCAGCTTGCAGGTTTCCGGGACAGAAACCTACGAGCAGTACTTC.